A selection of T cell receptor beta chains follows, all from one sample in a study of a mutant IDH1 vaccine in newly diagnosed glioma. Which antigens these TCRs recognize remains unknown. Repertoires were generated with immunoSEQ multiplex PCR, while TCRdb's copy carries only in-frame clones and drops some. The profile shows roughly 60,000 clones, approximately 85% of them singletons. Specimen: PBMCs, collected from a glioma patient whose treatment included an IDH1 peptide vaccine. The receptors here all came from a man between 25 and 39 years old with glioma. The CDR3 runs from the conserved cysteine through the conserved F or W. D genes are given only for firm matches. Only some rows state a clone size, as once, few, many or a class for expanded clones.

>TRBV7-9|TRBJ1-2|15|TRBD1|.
TGTGCCAGCAGCCCTTTGACAGGGAAAGGATATGGCTACACCTTC
CASSPLTGKGYGYTF
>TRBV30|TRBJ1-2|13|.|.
TGTGCCTGGAGTGTGCGGGAGCCGGGGGGCTACACCTTC
CAWSVREPGGYTF
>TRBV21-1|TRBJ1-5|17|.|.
TGTGCCAGCAGCAAAAATGTAAGGACAGGGGGAGGTCAGCCCCAGCATTTT
CASSKNVRTGGGQPQHF
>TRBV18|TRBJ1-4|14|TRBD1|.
TGTGCCAGCTCACAAGGACAGGGTAATGAAAAACTGTTTTTT
CASSQGQGNEKLFF
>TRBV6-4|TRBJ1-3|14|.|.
TGTGCCAGCAGGCCGGGCCCAGACTGGGACACCATATATTTT
CASRPGPDWDTIYF
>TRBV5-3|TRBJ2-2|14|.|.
TGTGCCTCCGCCGGGCGGGTAGGAACCGGGGAGCTGTTTTTT
CASAGRVGTGELFF
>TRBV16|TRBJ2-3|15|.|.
TGTGCCAGCAGCCCTGGGACAACTAGCACAGATACGCAGTATTTT
CASSPGTTSTDTQYF
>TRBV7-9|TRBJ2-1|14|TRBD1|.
TGTGCCAGCAGCCCTGGACAGGGAAGGGATGAGCAGTTCTTC
CASSPGQGRDEQFF
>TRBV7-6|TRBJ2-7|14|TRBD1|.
TGTGCCAGCAGCTCGGGACAGACTCCCTACGAGCAGTACTTC
CASSSGQTPYEQYF
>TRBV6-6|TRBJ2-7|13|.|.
TGTGCCAGCAGTTACACGGGCACCTACGAGCAGTACTTC
CASSYTGTYEQYF
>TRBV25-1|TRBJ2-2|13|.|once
TGTGCCAGCACAGGAAATGGACAGGGGGAGCTGTTTTTT
CASTGNGQGELFF
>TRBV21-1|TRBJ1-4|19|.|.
TGTGCCAGCACCCGGAGGGGGGACAGAGGATATGAGGCGTGTGAAAAACTGTTTTTT
CASTRRGDRGYEACEKLFF
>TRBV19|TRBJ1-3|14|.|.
TGTGCCAGTAGTATGACCAGTTCTGGAAACACCATATATTTT
CASSMTSSGNTIYF
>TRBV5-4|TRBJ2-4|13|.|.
TGTGCCAGCAGCTTTTCAGCCAAAAACATTCAGTACTTC
CASSFSAKNIQYF
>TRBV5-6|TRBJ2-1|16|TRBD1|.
TGTGCCAGCAGCCTAAACAGGGGGGCCACCTACAATGAGCAGTTCTTC
CASSLNRGATYNEQFF
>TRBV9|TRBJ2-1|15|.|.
TGTGCCAGCAGCGCAAGCGGGCTCTCCTACAATGAGCAGTTCTTC
CASSASGLSYNEQFF
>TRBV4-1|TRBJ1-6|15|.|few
TGCGCCAGCAGCCAAGGTGGCCCTGGGAATTCACCCCTCCACTTT
CASSQGGPGNSPLHF
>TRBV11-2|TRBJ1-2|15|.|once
TGTGCCAGCAGCTTTCTCGGCAGTACCAACTATGGCTACACCTTC
CASSFLGSTNYGYTF
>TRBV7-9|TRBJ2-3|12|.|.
TGTGCCAGCAGCTTAGCGCTAAATACGCAGTATTTT
CASSLALNTQYF
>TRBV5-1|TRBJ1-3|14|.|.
TGCGCCAGCAGCCCCGAGGGGGTAGGAAACACCATATATTTT
CASSPEGVGNTIYF
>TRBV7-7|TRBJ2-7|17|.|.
TGTGCCAGCAGCTTATATCCTCCAGGGGATTATATCGACGAGCAGTACTTC
CASSLYPPGDYIDEQYF
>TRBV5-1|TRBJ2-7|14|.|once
TGCGCCAGCAGTTGGCCCGCAGAGGCCGGCGAGCAGTACTTC
CASSWPAEAGEQYF
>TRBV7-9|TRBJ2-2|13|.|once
TGTGCCAGCAGCTCCTATAACACCGGGGAGCTGTTTTTT
CASSSYNTGELFF
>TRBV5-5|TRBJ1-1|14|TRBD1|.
TGTGCCAGCAGCTGGACGGCAGGGGGCACTGAAGCTTTCTTT
CASSWTAGGTEAFF
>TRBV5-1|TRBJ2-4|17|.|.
TGCGCCAGCAGCTTGGTAGCAGGGATTCACGCCAAAAACATTCAGTACTTC
CASSLVAGIHAKNIQYF
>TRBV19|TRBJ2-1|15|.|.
TGTGCCAGTAGTATAGTAGGGATTCCGCGAATTGAGCAGTTCTTC
CASSIVGIPRIEQFF
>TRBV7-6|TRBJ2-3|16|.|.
TGTGCCAGCAGCTTAGGGGTGGCACTGAGCACAGATACGCAGTATTTT
CASSLGVALSTDTQYF
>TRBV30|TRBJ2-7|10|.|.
TGTGCCTCCGGGGTCTACGAGCAGTACTTC
CASGVYEQYF
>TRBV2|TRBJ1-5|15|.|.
TGTGCCAGCAGAGATGCCGACGTGGGCGGTCAGCCCCAGCATTTT
CASRDADVGGQPQHF
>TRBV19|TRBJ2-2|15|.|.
TGTGCCAGTAGTACCCTGGGGGGGAACACCGGGGAGCTGTTTTTT
CASSTLGGNTGELFF
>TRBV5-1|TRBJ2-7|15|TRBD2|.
TGCGCCAGCAGCCCTACTAGCGGGGGTTCCTACGAGCAGTACTTC
CASSPTSGGSYEQYF
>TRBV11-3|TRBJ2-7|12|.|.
TGTGCCAGCAGCTTAGGAACAGGCAGGCAGTACTTC
CASSLGTGRQYF
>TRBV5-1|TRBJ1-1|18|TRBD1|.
TGCGCCAGCAGCTCGAACAGGGGGCAGTGGAGACAGAACACTGAAGCTTTCTTT
CASSSNRGQWRQNTEAFF
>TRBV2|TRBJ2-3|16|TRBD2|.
TGTGCCAGCAAGTGGTCTAGCGGGGGCCGCACAGATACGCAGTATTTT
CASKWSSGGRTDTQYF
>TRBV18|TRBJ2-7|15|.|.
TGTGCCAGCTCACCACCGGGACTCCTCTCCTACGGGCAGTACTTC
CASSPPGLLSYGQYF
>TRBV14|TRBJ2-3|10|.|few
TGTGCCACACAAACAGATACGCAGTATTTT
CATQTDTQYF
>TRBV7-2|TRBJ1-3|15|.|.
TGTGCCAGCAGCTTCGGGGGCTTGGCTGGAAACACCATATATTTT
CASSFGGLAGNTIYF
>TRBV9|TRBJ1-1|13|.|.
TGTGCCAGCAGCTACAGGCCGAGGGGTGAAGCTTTCTTT
CASSYRPRGEAFF
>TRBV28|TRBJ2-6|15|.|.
TGTGCCAGCAGTTTATTAGGGTCCGGGGCCAACGTCCTGACTTTC
CASSLLGSGANVLTF
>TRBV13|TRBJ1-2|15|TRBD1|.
TGTGCCAGCAGCGAAGACAGGGGAGGAAACTATGGCTACACCTTC
CASSEDRGGNYGYTF
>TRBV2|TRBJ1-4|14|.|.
TGTGCCAGCGAAACAGTTGCAACTAATGAAAAACTGTTTTTT
CASETVATNEKLFF
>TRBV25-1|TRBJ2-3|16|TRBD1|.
TGTGCCAGCAGTCCCCTTGGGACAGGGGGCACAGATACGCAGTATTTT
CASSPLGTGGTDTQYF
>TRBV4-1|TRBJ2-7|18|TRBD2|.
TGCGCCAGCAGCCAAGATTCTGCCAGGCGGGGGGGCGCCTACGAGCAGTACTTC
CASSQDSARRGGAYEQYF
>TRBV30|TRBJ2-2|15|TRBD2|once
TGTGCCTGGAAGCGGGGGGGCGCCGGTGGCGGGGAGCTGTTTTTT
CAWKRGGAGGGELFF
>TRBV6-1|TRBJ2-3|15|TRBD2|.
TGTGCCAGCAGAAGCATTATAGCGGGAGGAGATACGCAGTATTTT
CASRSIIAGGDTQYF
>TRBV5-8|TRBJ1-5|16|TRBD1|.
TGTGCCAGCAGCCGTGGGCAGGGGGGGAGCAATCAGCCCCAGCATTTT
CASSRGQGGSNQPQHF
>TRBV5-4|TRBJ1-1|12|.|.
TGTGCCAGCAGCTTTGGGGATGAGATTTCGGGGTTT
CASSFGDEISGF
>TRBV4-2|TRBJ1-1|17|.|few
TGTGCCAGCAGCCAAGATAAGCCCGGCCGCGGGAACACTGAAGCTTTCTTT
CASSQDKPGRGNTEAFF
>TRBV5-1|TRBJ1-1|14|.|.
TGCGCCAGCAGCTTGGGACAGAGATACACTGAAGCTTTCTTT
CASSLGQRYTEAFF
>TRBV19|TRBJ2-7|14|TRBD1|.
TGTGCCAGTAGTCTTTGGACAGGGCATTACGAGCAGTACTTC
CASSLWTGHYEQYF
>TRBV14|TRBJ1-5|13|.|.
TGTGCCAGCAGCCAGCATAGCAATCAGCCCCAGCATTTT
CASSQHSNQPQHF
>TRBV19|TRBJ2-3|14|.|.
TGTGCCAGTAGTATTACAGCAACCTCAGATACGCAGTATTTT
CASSITATSDTQYF
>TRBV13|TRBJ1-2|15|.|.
TGTGCCAGCAGCCAAGGACAGATCTATGACTATGGCTACACCTTC
CASSQGQIYDYGYTF